Below, 20 T cell receptor beta chains from the same sample are listed, as sequenced in a study of Graves' ophthalmopathy and Graves' hyperthyroidism listed by TCRdb under 2018. Sequencing instrument: Illumina HiSeq 2000. For repertoire sequencing, the TCR beta CDR3 regions were amplified from RNA transcripts. A first-round RT-PCR used HTBI primers with the Qiagen OneStep RT-PCR kit, followed by a second-round multiplex PCR, size selection and purification. TCRdb passed the public sequencing reads through fastp at Q25 and MiXCR, retaining productive beta sequences. Each record represents a unique CDR3 protein, reported with the most common genes and DNA among its rows. Here the sample has hundreds of thousands of distinct CDR3 sequences; over 20% occur a single time. More than 5.5% of the sample is taken by the ten largest. Sample: peripheral blood. The receptors were sampled from a young woman with stable Graves' hyperthyroidism. Some clones in this sample may be carry-over from other donors' samples. Donor details come from another sample of the same person, matched by shared clones.

This clonotype was seen at least ten times. The chain uses TRBV20-1 and TRBJ1-2; 9 bases fit TRBD1. The junction had 6 bases not matched to a gene; V was cut back by 3 bases and J by 4 bases. The CDR3 runs 14 residues. The germline V gene has CDR1 DFQATT and CDR2 SNEGSKA (reference sequence). The CDR3 coding sequence is TGCAGTGCTAGTCCACAGGGGGCCGGCTATGGCTACACCTTC. Translated: CSASPQGAGYGYTF.

Ten or more counts support this clonotype. The rearrangement joins TRBV6-5 to TRBJ2-5, with 8 bases that match TRBD2. The V gene's germline CDR1 is MNHEY and CDR2 SVGAGI. V shed 3 bases and J 2 bases; nucleotides not matched to a gene: 5. The length of the CDR3 is 15 residues. CDR3 nucleotide sequence: TGTGCCAGCAGTTATGCCGGGGGGGTTCAAGAGACCCAGTACTTC. Its translation: CASSYAGGVQETQYF.

This clonotype was counted many times. The chain employs TRBV5-6 and TRBJ1-2; D might be TRBD1 (5 bases). CDR3 length equals 15 residues. The V gene's germline CDR1 is SGHDT and CDR2 YYEEEE. V was shortened by 4 bases and J by 1 base, with 14 bases between the two germline ends. The CDR3 region has the DNA TGTGCCAGCAGCGGAGGGACGGCCAATAACTATGGCTACACCTTC. Translating gives CASSGGTANNYGYTF.

The table lists this clonotype with many counts. The V gene is TRBV7-2, the J gene TRBJ2-5, with TRBD2 matching 7 bases. The germline CDR1 and CDR2 sequences are SGHTA and FQGNSA. V shed 1 base and J 2 bases; nucleotides not matched to a gene: 1. The CDR3 length is 14 residues. The CDR3 loop is CASSLERGQETQYF. CDR3 in DNA: TGTGCCAGCAGCTTAGAGCGGGGTCAAGAGACCCAGTACTTC.

This clonotype was detected a few times. A clone one base away is much larger, so this may be a read error. The chain links TRBV24-1 to TRBJ2-5; D unresolved. This CDR3 is 13 amino acids long. CDR1 and CDR2 (germline): KGHDR, SFDVKD. The CDR3 DNA reads TGTGCCACCAGTGGTCGGTACCAAGAGACCAAGTACTTC. This translates into CATSGRYQETKYF.

This clonotype was counted a few times. The chain combines TRBV19 with TRBJ2-5, with D possibly TRBD1 on 6 matching bases. V lost 4 bases to trimming and J lost 3 bases, with 15 bases between them. The germline gives CDR1 LNHDA, CDR2 SQIVND (reference sequence). The length of the CDR3 is 15 residues. The CDR3 DNA sequence: TGTGCCAGTAGTACCGGGACAAGGCAGGAAGAGACCCAGTACTTC. Amino acid sequence: CASSTGTRQEETQYF.

The rearrangement uses TRBV6-5 and TRBJ1-6; a weak D match, TRBD1 (6 bases). The CDR3 covers 16 residues. Germline-derived CDR1 and CDR2 are MNHEY and SVGAGI. The V end lost 0 bases, the J end lost 8 bases, and 14 bases lay between the germline ends. Here the CDR3 DNA reads TGTGCCAGCAGTTACTCCGCACCAGGGGAACATTCACCCCTCCACTTT. It specifies CASSYSAPGEHSPLHF.

The J gene is TRBJ2-7, the V gene TRBV27; 7 nucleotides agree with TRBD1. Germline CDR1 MNHEY, CDR2 SMNVEV (reference sequence). The junction had 11 bases not matched to a gene; V was cut back by 3 bases and J by 6 bases. This CDR3 region has 15 residues. DNA for the CDR3: TGTGCCAGCAGTTTCATCTACAGGGGCCGCAGCGAGCAGTACTTC. Its protein product is CASSFIYRGRSEQYF.

This clonotype was detected ten times or more. The genes are TRBV6-1 and TRBJ2-7; TRBD1 aligns across 8 bases. V shed 5 bases and J 2 bases; nucleotides not matched to a gene: 8. The CDR3 sequence is 15 residues long. Germline CDR1 is MNHNS and CDR2 is SASEGT. CDR3 sequence: CASSPQGAAPYEQYF. CDR3 coding DNA: TGTGCCAGCAGTCCGCAGGGGGCAGCCCCCTACGAGCAGTACTTC.

This clonotype was picked up a small number of times. The chain's CDR3 is CASSFGAAPRYNGYTF. In DNA, the CDR3 is TGTGCCAGCAGTTTTGGGGCCGCTCCCCGGTACAATGGCTACACCTTC. The chain recombines TRBV12-3 or TRBV12-4 with TRBJ1-2; perhaps TRBD1 as D (5 bases). The CDR3 contains 16 residues. Trimming took 3 bases from V and 6 from J, leaving 20 bases between them.

This clonotype showed up many times. The chain combines TRBV11-1 with TRBJ2-2; D is unclear. The V end was cut by 3 bases, the J end by 3 bases, with 20 bases between. CDR3 length equals 18 residues. Looked up from germline, CDR1 is SGHAT and CDR2 is FQDESV (reference sequence). The CDR3 loop is CASSFSLFSSRDTGELFF. In DNA form, the CDR3 reads TGTGCCAGCAGCTTCTCCCTATTCTCGAGTCGGGACACCGGGGAGCTGTTTTTT.

The chain couples TRBV12-3 or TRBV12-4 to TRBJ1-1; D is uncertain. The CDR3 contains 14 residues. V gave up 3 bases and J gave up 5 bases, with 13 bases separating them. CDR3 DNA sequence: TGTGCCAGCAGTTTGGATATGTGGCTAACTGAAGCTTTCTTT. This gives the protein CASSLDMWLTEAFF.

V is TRBV15 and J is TRBJ1-2; no clear D. Germline CDR1 is LNHNV and CDR2 is YYDKDF (reference sequence). The V gene lost 0 bases and the J gene lost 4 bases, with 15 bases spanning the gap. There are 16 residues in the CDR3. The CDR3 region is CATSREGSSRPYGYTF. In DNA form, the CDR3 reads TGTGCCACCAGCAGAGAAGGAAGTTCCCGGCCCTATGGCTACACCTTC.

The table lists this clonotype with many counts. This chain connects TRBV5-1 to TRBJ1-2; D not certain. The V gene's germline CDR1 is SGHRS and CDR2 YFSETQ. This CDR3 comprises 14 residues. V lost 1 base and J 5 bases, leaving 12 bases between the germline ends. CDR3: CASSLRSSAYGYTF. The DNA of the CDR3 is TGCGCCAGCAGCTTGAGGAGTAGTGCGTATGGCTACACCTTC.

This clonotype was counted many times. V gene TRBV13 combines with J gene TRBJ1-2; the D gene is possibly TRBD1 (5 bases). Trimming took off 3 bases at V and 3 bases at J, with 14 bases between the two ends. CDR1 and CDR2 from the germline V gene are PRHDT and FYEKMQ (reference sequence). The CDR3 sequence is 15 residues long. The CDR3 sequence is CASSFGGYEDYGYTF. The CDR3 DNA follows: TGTGCCAGCAGCTTCGGGGGGTACGAGGACTATGGCTACACCTTC.

Notes on this clonotype: A single base separates this from a much larger clone, so it may be a read error. V is TRBV5-1 and J is TRBJ1-5; D gene unclear. CDR3 size: 13 residues. From germline, CDR1 is SGHRS and CDR2 YFSETQ. The CDR3, as DNA: TGCGTCAGCAGCTTTCTACTGGGTCAGCCCCAGCATTTT. Translating it yields CVSSFLLGQPQHF.

The V gene is TRBV4-2, the J gene TRBJ2-5, with 11 bases aligning to TRBD1. Germline CDR1 reads LGHNA; CDR2 reads YNFKEQ. V was pared by 5 bases and J by 4 bases, with 6 bases of the junction left unmatched. The CDR3 sequence is 15 residues long. CDR3 sequence (DNA): TGTGCCAGCAGCAATAGGGGACAGGGGGTAGAGACCCAGTACTTC. It codes for CASSNRGQGVETQYF.

The J gene is TRBJ1-2, the V gene TRBV9; possible D gene TRBD1, 5 bases. V was shortened by 0 bases and J by 7 bases, with 13 bases between the two germline ends. Per the germline V gene, CDR1 is SGDLS and CDR2 is YYNGEE. The CDR3 has 14 residues. CDR3 sequence reads: CASSVDWGQAGYTF. The CDR3, as DNA: TGTGCCAGCAGCGTAGACTGGGGCCAGGCTGGCTACACCTTC.

This clonotype was recorded many times. V is TRBV28 and J is TRBJ2-5, with 7 bases that match TRBD1. CDR1 and CDR2 (germline): MDHEN, SYDVKM. V lost 6 bases and J lost 4; bases outside the gene matches: 5. This CDR3 has 13 amino acids. CDR3 loop: CASRPRTGETQYF. The CDR3 DNA is TGTGCCAGCAGACCTCGGACAGGAGAGACCCAGTACTTC.

This clonotype was observed at least ten times. At one boundary the junction diverges from the germline segment, which might be a read error. This sequence joins TRBV6-1 and TRBJ2-5; 8 bases line up with TRBD1. Germline V gene lookup returns CDR1 MNHNS and CDR2 SASEGT. This CDR3 has 16 residues. CDR3 nucleotide sequence: TGTGCCAGCAGCCACACGACAGGGGAGATGGAAGAGACCAAGTACTTC. Translated: CASSHTTGEMEETKYF.